The 13 T cell receptor beta chains below were found in one sample sequenced in a study of T cells in Graves' hyperthyroidism and ophthalmopathy. Authors of the study amplified TCR beta CDR3 regions from RNA transcripts. HTBI primers were employed in a first-round RT-PCR of the TCR CDR3. TCRdb used MiXCR to reprocess the multiplex PCR reads, holding one entry per CDR3 protein. The table records about half a million distinct CDR3 sequences, roughly a sixth of them present only once. What was sequenced was blood. The receptors shown here come from a young woman with Graves' ophthalmopathy.

This clonotype was found many times. The chain employs TRBV11-2 and TRBJ2-5; no definite D call. Germline lookup yields CDR1 SGHAT and CDR2 FQNNGV. The ends were cut back, 3 bases at V and 5 bases at J, with 7 bases in the middle. The CDR3 extends over 12 amino acids. CDR3 sequence (DNA): TGTGCCAGCAGCTTTGTGATGGAGACCCAGTACTTC. Encoded protein: CASSFVMETQYF.

There are many counts of this clonotype. This chain links TRBV20-1 with TRBJ1-2, with a possible D match to TRBD1 (6 bases). The germline V gene encodes CDR1 DFQATT and CDR2 SNEGSKA (reference sequence). There are 14 residues in the CDR3. V was cut by 4 bases and J by 4 bases, with 16 bases left in between. The CDR3 protein is CSANPHDRIYGYTF. CDR3 nucleotides: TGCAGTGCTAACCCCCATGACAGGATCTATGGCTACACCTTC.

The gene calls are TRBV7-3 and TRBJ2-7, with D perhaps assigned TRBD1 or TRBD2 (6 bases each). This CDR3 spans 15 amino acids. V was shortened by 2 bases and J by 1 base, with 12 bases between the two germline ends. CDR1 and CDR2 from the germline V gene are SGHTA and FQGTGA. CDR3 loop: CASSLYPGASYEQYF. The DNA for the CDR3 is TGTGCCAGCAGCTTATACCCGGGGGCGTCCTACGAGCAGTACTTC.

At least ten counts were recorded for this clonotype. The V call is TRBV7-2, the J call TRBJ2-7; D is undetermined. Germline V lookup: CDR1 SGHTA, CDR2 FQGNSA. The CDR3 runs to 13 residues. V gave up 4 bases and J gave up 2 bases, with 9 bases separating them. For the CDR3, the DNA is TGTGCCAGCAGCTCCGCATCAACCTACGAGCAGTACTTC. It encodes CASSSASTYEQYF.

The chain joins TRBV4-3 to TRBJ2-5, with D perhaps TRBD1 (6 bases). The CDR3 spans 14 residues. The V gene lost 4 bases and the J gene lost 4 bases, with 13 bases spanning the gap. Germline CDR1 reads LGHNA; CDR2 reads YSLEER. The CDR3 reads CASSLTGTGETQYF. The CDR3 DNA sequence: TGCGCCAGCAGCCTTACAGGGACGGGAGAGACCCAGTACTTC.

Only a few counts were recorded for this clonotype. The rearrangement joins TRBV11-2 to TRBJ1-2; no reliable D call. Trimming cost V 1 base and J 5 bases, with 20 bases left between them. Per the germline V gene, CDR1 is SGHAT and CDR2 is FQNNGV. CDR3 size: 17 residues. As DNA, the CDR3 is TGTGCCAGCAGCTTAGGGAGGCAAGAGACCTTCCCTTATGGCTACACCTTC. Translating it yields CASSLGRQETFPYGYTF.

The sample holds many counts of this clonotype. This rearrangement joins TRBV28 to TRBJ2-7; no clear D gene. Trimming took off 6 bases at V and 3 bases at J, with 12 bases between the two ends. CDR3 length: 13 residues. CDR1 is MDHEN, CDR2 SYDVKM, per germline. The CDR3, as DNA: TGTGCCAGCAGCCCCCATCACCTCTACGAGCAGTACTTC. It is translated as CASSPHHLYEQYF.

The V gene is TRBV20-1, the J gene TRBJ2-7, with 7 bases lining up with TRBD1. J gave up 2 bases and V 0 bases, and 7 bases lay outside the gene matches. There are 15 residues in the CDR3. Germline V gene sequence: CDR1 DFQATT, CDR2 SNEGSKA (reference sequence). The CDR3 region has the DNA TGCAGTGCTAGAGATCAGGGGACAGACCCCTACGAGCAGTACTTC. It codes for CSARDQGTDPYEQYF.

In this sample, this clonotype turned up many times. The chain links TRBV3-1 to TRBJ2-5, with a possible D match to TRBD2 (6 bases). V was shortened by 8 bases and J by 0 bases, with 25 bases between the two germline ends. The CDR3 sequence is 18 residues long. The germline V gene encodes CDR1 LGHDT and CDR2 YNNKEL (reference sequence). The CDR3 region has the DNA TGTGCCAGCGGTGGAGATGATAGCGGAGAAATGTACCAAGAGACCCAGTACTTC. Amino acids: CASGGDDSGEMYQETQYF.

This clonotype came up many times. V and J are TRBV3-1 and TRBJ2-7, with TRBD1 identical over 9 bases. V lost 3 bases to trimming and J lost 1 base; unmatched junction nucleotides: 7. The CDR3 has 16 amino acids. The V gene's germline CDR1 is LGHDT and CDR2 YNNKEL (reference sequence). The CDR3 loop is CASSQVTGGGSYEQYF. The CDR3 nucleotides read TGTGCCAGCAGCCAGGTTACAGGGGGCGGTTCCTACGAGCAGTACTTC.

This clonotype was seen at least ten times. The CDR3 here is CASSNPTANPLETQYF. Written as DNA, the CDR3 is TGTGCCAGCAGTAACCCGACTGCCAACCCGTTGGAGACCCAGTACTTC. This chain joins TRBV12-3 or TRBV12-4 and TRBJ2-5, with D uncertain. V dropped 5 bases and J dropped 5 bases, with 21 bases sitting between them. The CDR3 extends over 16 amino acids.

This clonotype was detected only a few times. The rearrangement links TRBV12-3 or TRBV12-4 to TRBJ1-4; 8 nucleotides agree with TRBD1. Trimming took 6 bases from V and 3 from J; bases not matched to a gene: 3. The CDR3 is made up of 14 amino acids. The DNA for the CDR3 is TGTGCCAGCAGCCAGGGGGCATCTAATGAAAAACTGTTTTTT. This encodes CASSQGASNEKLFF.

The rearrangement links TRBV4-2 to TRBJ2-5; D is perhaps TRBD2 (5 bases). Trimming shortened V by 0 bases and J by 3 bases, and 11 bases separated the two germline ends. The CDR3 spans 15 residues. CDR1 and CDR2 from the germline V gene are LGHNA and YNFKEQ. The CDR3 bases are TGTGCCAGCAGCCAAGATCGGAGGCAGGAAGAGACCCAGTACTTC. This gives the protein CASSQDRRQEETQYF.